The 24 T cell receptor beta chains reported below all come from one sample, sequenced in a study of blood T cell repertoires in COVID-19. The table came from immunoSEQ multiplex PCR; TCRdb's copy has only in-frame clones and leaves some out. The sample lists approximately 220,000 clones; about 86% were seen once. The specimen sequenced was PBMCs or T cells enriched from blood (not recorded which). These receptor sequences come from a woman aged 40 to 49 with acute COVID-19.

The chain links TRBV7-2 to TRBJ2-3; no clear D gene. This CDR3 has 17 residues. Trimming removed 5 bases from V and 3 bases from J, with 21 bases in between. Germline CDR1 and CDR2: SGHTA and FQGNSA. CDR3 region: CASSPGLGRSFTDTQYF. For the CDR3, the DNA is TGTGCCAGCAGCCCCGGATTAGGCAGGTCTTTTACAGATACGCAGTATTTT.

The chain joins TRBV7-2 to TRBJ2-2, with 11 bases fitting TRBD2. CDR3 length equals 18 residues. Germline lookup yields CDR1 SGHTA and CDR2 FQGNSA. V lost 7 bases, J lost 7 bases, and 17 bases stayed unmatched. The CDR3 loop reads CASILPPASSGRGGELFF. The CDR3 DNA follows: TGTGCCAGCATTCTACCCCCTGCGAGTAGCGGGAGGGGCGGGGAGCTGTTTTTT.

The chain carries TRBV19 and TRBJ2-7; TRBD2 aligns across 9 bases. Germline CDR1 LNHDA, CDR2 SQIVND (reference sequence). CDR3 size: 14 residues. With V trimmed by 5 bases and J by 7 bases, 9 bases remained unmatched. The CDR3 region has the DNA TGTGCCAGTAGTTTGACTAGCGGTCTAAGGGAGCAGTACTTC. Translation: CASSLTSGLREQYF.

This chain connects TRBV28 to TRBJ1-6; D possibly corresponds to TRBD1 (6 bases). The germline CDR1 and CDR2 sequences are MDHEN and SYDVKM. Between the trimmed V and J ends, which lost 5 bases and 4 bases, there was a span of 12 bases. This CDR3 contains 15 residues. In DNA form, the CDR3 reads TGTGCCAGCAGTCCCATGGGGGCTTATAATTCACCCCTCCACTTT. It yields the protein CASSPMGAYNSPLHF. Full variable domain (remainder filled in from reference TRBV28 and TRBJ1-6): DVKVTQSSRYLVKRTGEKVFLECVQDMDHENMFWYRQDPGLGLRLIYFSYDVKMKEKGDIPEGYSVSREKKERFSLILESASTNQTSMYLCASSPMGAYNSPLHFGNGTRLTVT.

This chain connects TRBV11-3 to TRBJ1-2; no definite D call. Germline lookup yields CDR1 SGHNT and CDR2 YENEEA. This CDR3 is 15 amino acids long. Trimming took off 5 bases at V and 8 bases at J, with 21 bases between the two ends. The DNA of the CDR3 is TGTGCCAGCAGCCCACCCGGCGGGCCCCACTGGGGCTACACCTTC. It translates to CASSPPGGPHWGYTF.

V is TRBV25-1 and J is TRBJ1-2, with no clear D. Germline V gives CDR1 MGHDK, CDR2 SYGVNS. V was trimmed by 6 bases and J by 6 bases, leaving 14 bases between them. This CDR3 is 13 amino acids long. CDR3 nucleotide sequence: TGTGCCAGCAGATCTCGGCGGCTTGATGGCTACACCTTC. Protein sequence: CASRSRRLDGYTF.

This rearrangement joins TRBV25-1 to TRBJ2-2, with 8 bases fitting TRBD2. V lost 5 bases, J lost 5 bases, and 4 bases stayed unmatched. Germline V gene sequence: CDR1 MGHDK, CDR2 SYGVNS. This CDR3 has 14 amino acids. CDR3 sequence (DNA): TGTGCCAGCAGTCGGGGGGGAGGAACCGGGGAGCTGTTTTTT. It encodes CASSRGGGTGELFF.

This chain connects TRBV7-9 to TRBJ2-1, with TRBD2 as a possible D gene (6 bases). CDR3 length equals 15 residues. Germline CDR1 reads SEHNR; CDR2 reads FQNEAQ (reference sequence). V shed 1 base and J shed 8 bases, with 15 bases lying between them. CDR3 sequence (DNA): TGTGCCAGCAGCTTAGAACCTAGGCCGGGGGATGAGCAGTTCTTC. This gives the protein CASSLEPRPGDEQFF.

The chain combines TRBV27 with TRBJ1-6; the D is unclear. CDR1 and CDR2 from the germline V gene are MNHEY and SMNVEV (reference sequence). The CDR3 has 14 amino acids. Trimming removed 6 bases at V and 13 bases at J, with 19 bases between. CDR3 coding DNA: TGTGCCAGCAGCACTTCAGGTCGGCTGCCTCCCCTCCACTTT. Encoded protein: CASSTSGRLPPLHF.

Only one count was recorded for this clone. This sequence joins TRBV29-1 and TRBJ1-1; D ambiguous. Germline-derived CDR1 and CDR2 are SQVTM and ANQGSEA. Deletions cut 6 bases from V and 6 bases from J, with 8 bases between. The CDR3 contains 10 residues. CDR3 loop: CSVKVAEAFF. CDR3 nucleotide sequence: TGCAGCGTGAAAGTAGCTGAAGCTTTCTTT.

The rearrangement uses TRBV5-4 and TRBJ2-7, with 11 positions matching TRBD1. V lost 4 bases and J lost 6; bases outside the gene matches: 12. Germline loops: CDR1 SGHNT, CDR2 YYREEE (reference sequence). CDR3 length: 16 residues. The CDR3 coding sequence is TGTGCCAGCAGCCCGGGCCCGGGACAGGGGGGTCTCGAGCAGTACTTC. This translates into CASSPGPGQGGLEQYF.

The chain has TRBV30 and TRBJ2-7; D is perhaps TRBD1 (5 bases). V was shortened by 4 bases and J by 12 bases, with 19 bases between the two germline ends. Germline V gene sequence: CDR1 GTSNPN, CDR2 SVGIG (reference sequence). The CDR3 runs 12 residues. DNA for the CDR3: TGTGCCTGGATGGGGCAGGCCCTACGTCTGTACTTC. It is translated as CAWMGQALRLYF.

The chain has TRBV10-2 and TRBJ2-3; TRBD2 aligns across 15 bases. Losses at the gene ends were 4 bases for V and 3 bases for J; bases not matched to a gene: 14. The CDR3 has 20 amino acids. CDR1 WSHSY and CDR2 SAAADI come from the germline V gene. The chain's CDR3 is CASSVSPGLAGGGGTDTQYF. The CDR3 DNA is TGCGCCAGCAGTGTTAGCCCGGGACTAGCGGGGGGAGGGGGTACAGATACGCAGTATTTT.

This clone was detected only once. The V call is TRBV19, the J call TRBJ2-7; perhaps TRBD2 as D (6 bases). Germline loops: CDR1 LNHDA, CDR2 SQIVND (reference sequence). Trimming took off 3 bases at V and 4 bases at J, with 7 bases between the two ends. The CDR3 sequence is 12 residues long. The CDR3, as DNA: TGTGCCAGTAGTATGGGGGGTTACGAGCAGTACTTC. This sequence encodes CASSMGGYEQYF.

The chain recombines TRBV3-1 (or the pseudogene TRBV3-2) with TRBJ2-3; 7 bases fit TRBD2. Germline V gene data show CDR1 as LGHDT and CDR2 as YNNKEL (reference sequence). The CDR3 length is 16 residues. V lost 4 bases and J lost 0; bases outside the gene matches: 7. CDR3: CASSRGGSGSTDTQYF. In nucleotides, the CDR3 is TGTGCCAGCAGCCGGGGAGGGAGCGGGAGCACAGATACGCAGTATTTT.

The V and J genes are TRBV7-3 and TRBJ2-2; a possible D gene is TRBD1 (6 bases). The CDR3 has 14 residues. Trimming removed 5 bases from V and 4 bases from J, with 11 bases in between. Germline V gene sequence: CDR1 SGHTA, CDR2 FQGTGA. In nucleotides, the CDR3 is TGTGCCAGCAGCCCCAGGGGTCCCACCGGGGAGCTGTTTTTT. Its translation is CASSPRGPTGELFF.

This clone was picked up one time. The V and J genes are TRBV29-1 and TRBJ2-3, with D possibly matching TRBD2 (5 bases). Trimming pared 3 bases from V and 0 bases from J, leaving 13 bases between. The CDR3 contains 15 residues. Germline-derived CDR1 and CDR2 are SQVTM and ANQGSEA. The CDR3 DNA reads TGCAGCGTTGATCGGGGATTAATGAGCACAGATACGCAGTATTTT. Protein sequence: CSVDRGLMSTDTQYF.

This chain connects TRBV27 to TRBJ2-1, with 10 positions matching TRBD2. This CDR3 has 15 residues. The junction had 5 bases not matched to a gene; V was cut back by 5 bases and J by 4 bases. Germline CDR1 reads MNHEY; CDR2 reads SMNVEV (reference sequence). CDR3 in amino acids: CASSHRGLAYNEQFF. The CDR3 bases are TGTGCCAGCAGTCATAGGGGACTAGCGTACAATGAGCAGTTCTTC.

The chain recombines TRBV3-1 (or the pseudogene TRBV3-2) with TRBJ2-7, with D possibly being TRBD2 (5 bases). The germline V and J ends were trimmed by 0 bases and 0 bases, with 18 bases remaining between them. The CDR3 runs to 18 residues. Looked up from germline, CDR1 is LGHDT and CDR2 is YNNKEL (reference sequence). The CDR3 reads CASSQEYDGKRSSYEQYF. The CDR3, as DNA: TGTGCCAGCAGCCAAGAGTACGACGGGAAAAGGAGCTCCTACGAGCAGTACTTC.

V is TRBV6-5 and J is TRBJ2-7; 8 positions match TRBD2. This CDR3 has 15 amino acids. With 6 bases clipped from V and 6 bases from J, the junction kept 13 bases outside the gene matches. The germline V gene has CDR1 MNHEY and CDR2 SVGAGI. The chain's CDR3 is CASRSVSGKTLEQYF. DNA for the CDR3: TGTGCCAGCAGAAGCGTTAGCGGGAAGACGCTCGAGCAGTACTTC.

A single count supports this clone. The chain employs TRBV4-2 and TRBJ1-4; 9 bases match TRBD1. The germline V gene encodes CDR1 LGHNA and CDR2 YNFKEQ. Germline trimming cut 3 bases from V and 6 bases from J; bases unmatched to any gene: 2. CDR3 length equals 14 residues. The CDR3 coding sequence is TGTGCCAGCAGCCAGGGACAGGGTTATGAAAAACTGTTTTTT. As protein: CASSQGQGYEKLFF.

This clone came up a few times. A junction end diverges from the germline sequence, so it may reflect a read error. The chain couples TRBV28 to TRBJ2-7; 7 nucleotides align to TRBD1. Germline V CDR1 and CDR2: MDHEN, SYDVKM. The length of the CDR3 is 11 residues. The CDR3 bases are TGTGCCAGCAGGCCCCCCCACAGGGGTTTCTTC. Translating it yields CASRPPHRGFF.

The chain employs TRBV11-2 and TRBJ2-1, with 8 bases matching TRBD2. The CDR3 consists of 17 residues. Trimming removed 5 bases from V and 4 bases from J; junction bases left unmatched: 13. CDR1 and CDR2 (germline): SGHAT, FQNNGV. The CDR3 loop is CASSPFRAGGGYNEQFF. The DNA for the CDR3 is TGTGCCAGCAGCCCGTTCCGGGCGGGAGGCGGATACAATGAGCAGTTCTTC.

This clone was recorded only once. CDR3 DNA: TGTGCCAGTACCCCAAGGGAAGGGGGTGAGCAGTACTTC. It translates to CASTPREGGEQYF. The rearrangement links TRBV19 to TRBJ2-7; possible D gene TRBD1, 6 bases. This CDR3 comprises 13 residues. In germline, CDR1 is LNHDA, CDR2 SQIVND (reference sequence). V was pared by 7 bases and J by 7 bases, with 17 bases between. Complete variable domain (other parts from reference TRBV19 and TRBJ2-7): DGGITQSPKYLFRKEGQNVTLSCEQNLNHDAMYWYRQDPGQGLRLIYYSQIVNDFQKGDIAEGYSVSREKKESFPLTVTSAQKNPTAFYLCASTPREGGEQYFGPGTRLTVT.